This TCR beta chain comes out of a study of blood T cell repertoires in COVID-19. The assay was immunoSEQ multiplex PCR, and TCRdb's table has in-frame clones only and misses some. Of around 81,000 clones detected, approximately 80% appear once; the ten largest clones hold roughly 41%. Germline-derived CDR1 and CDR2 are MNHEY and SVGAGI. V lost 6 bases to trimming and J lost 1 base, with 10 bases between them. The CDR3 contains 14 residues. This TCR derives from an elderly man with acute or convalescent COVID-19. The rearrangement uses TRBV6-5 and TRBJ2-1; no reliable D call. The sequenced sample consisted of peripheral blood. The DNA of the CDR3 is TGTGCCAGCAGCCTGGGCGCTTCCTACAATGAGCAGTTCTTC. It translates to CASSLGASYNEQFF.